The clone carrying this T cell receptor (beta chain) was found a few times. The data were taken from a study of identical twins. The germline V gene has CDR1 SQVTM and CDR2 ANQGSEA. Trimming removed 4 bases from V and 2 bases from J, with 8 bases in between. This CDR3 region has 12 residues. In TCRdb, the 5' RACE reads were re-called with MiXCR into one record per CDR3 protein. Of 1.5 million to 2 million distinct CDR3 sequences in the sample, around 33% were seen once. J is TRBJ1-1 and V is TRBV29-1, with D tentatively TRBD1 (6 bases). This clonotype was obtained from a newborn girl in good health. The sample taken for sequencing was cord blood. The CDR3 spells CSVAGANTEAFF. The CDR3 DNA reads TGCAGCGTTGCAGGGGCCAACACTGAAGCTTTCTTT.